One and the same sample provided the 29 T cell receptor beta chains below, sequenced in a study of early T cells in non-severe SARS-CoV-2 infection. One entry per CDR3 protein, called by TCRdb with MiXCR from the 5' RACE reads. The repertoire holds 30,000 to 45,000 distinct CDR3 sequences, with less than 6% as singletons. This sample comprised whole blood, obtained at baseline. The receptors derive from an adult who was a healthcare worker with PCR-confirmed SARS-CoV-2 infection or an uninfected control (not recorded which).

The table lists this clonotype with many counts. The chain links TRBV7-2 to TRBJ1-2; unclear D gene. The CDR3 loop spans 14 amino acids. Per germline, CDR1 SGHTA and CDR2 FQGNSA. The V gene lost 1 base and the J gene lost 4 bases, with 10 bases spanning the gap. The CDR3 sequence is CASSLGAVFYGYTF. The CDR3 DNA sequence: TGTGCCAGCAGCTTAGGGGCCGTGTTCTATGGCTACACCTTC.

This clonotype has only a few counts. CDR3 region: CASLWTGGNEKLFF. The DNA of the CDR3 is TGTGCCAGTCTCTGGACAGGGGGTAATGAAAAACTGTTTTTT. This chain uses TRBV19 with TRBJ1-4; 10 nucleotides match TRBD1. After removal of 8 bases from V and 4 bases from J, the junction contained 4 bases not matched to a gene. CDR3 length: 14 residues. Looked up from germline, CDR1 is LNHDA and CDR2 is SQIVND (reference sequence).

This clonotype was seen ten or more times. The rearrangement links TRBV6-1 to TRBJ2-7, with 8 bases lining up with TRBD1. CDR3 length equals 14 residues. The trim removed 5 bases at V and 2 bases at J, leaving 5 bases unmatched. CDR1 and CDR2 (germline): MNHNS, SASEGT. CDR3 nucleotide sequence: TGTGCCAGCAGTCCCGGGACAGGCCCCTACGAGCAGTACTTC. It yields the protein CASSPGTGPYEQYF.

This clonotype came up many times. The chain's CDR3 is CASSPLRRDNSPLHF. Written as DNA, the CDR3 is TGCGCCAGCAGCCCCCTGAGGCGGGATAATTCACCCCTCCACTTT. The rearrangement uses TRBV4-1 and TRBJ1-6; no firm D call. Germline V CDR1 and CDR2: MGHRA, YSYEKL. Trimming left V 4 bases short and J 5 bases short, with 12 bases between. The CDR3 contains 15 residues.

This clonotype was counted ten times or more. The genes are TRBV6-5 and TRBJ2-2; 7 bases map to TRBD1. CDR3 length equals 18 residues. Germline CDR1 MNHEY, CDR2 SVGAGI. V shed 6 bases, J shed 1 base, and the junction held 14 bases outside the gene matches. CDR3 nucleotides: TGTGCCAGCAGACGACAATCGACAGGGACGCTGAACACCGGGGAGCTGTTTTTT. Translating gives CASRRQSTGTLNTGELFF.

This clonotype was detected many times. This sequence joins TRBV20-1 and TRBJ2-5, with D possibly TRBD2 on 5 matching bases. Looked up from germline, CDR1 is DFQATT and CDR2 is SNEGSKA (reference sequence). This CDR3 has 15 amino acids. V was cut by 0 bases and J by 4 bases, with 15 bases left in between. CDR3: CSARDPTGIGETQYF. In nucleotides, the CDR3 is TGCAGTGCTAGAGATCCGACGGGGATAGGAGAGACCCAGTACTTC.

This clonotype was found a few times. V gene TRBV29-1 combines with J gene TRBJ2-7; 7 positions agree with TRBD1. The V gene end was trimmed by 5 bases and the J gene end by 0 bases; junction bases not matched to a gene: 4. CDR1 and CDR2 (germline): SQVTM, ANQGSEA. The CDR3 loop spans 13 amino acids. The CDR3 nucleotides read TGCAGCGTTAGAAGGGACAGCTCCTACGAGCAGTACTTC. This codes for CSVRRDSSYEQYF.

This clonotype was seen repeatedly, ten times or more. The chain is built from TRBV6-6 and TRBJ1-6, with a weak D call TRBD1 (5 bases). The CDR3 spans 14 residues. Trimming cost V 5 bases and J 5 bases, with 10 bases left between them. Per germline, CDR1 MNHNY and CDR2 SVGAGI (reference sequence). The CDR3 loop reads CASSPQGDNSPLHF. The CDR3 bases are TGTGCCAGCAGTCCCCAGGGTGATAATTCACCCCTCCACTTT.

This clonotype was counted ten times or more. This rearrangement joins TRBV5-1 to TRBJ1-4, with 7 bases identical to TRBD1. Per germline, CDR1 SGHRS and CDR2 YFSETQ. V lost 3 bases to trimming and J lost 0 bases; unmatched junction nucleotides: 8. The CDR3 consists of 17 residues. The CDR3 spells CASSSTGQTATNEKLFF. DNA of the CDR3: TGCGCCAGCAGCTCCACGGGACAGACTGCAACTAATGAAAAACTGTTTTTT.

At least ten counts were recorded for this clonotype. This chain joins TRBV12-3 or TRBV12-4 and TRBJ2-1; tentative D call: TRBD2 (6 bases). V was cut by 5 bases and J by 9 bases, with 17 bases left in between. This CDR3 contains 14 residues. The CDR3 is CASSVGAGPIEQFF. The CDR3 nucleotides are TGTGCCAGCAGTGTCGGAGCGGGCCCTATTGAGCAGTTCTTC.

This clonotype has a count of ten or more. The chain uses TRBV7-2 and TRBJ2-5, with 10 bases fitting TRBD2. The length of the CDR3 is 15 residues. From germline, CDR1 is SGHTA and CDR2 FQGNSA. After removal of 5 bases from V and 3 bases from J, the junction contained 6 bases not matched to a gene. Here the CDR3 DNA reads TGTGCCAGCAGCGGCCTGGGACTAGCGAAAGAGACCCAGTACTTC. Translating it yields CASSGLGLAKETQYF.

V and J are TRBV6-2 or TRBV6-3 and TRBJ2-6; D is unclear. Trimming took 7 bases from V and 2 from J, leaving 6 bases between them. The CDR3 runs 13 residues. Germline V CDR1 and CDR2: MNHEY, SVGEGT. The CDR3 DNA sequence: TGTGCCAGCAACCCTACTGGGGCCAACGTCCTGACTTTC. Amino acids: CASNPTGANVLTF.

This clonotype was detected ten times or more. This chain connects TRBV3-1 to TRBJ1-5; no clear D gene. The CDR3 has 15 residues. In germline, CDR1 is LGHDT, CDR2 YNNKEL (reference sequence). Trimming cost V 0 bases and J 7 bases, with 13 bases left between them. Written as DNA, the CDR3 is TGTGCCAGCAGCCAAGACCTGCGCTTGGAACAGCCCCAGCATTTT. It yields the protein CASSQDLRLEQPQHF.

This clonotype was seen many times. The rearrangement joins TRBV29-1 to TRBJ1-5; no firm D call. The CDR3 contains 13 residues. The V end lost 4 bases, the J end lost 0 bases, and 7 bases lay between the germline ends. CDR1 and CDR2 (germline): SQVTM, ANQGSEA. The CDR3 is CSVARNSNQPQHF. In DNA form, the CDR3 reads TGCAGCGTTGCGAGAAATAGCAATCAGCCCCAGCATTTT.

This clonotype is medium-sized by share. In nucleotides, the CDR3 is TGTGCCAGCAGCAATCCGGGACAGGGAGAGACCCAGTACTTC. It translates to CASSNPGQGETQYF. V gene TRBV28 combines with J gene TRBJ2-5, with 9 bases identical to TRBD1. Per germline, CDR1 MDHEN and CDR2 SYDVKM. V lost 6 bases, J lost 4 bases, and 6 bases stayed unmatched. CDR3 size: 14 residues.

CDR3 sequence reads: CASSPPGRINEKLFF. The CDR3 DNA is TGTGCCAGCAGCCCCCCGGGACGGATAAATGAAAAACTGTTTTTT. The rearrangement links TRBV7-2 to TRBJ1-4, with a weak D call TRBD1 (5 bases). The V gene lost 5 bases and the J gene lost 5 bases, with 15 bases spanning the gap. This CDR3 has 15 amino acids. Germline CDR1 and CDR2: SGHTA and FQGNSA.

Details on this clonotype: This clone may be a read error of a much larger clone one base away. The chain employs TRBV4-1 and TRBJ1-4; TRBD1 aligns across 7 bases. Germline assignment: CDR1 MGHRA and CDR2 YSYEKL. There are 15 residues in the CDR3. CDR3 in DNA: TGCGCCAGCACGACAGGGTTGTCAACTAATGAAAACCTGTTTTTT. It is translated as CASTTGLSTNENLFF.

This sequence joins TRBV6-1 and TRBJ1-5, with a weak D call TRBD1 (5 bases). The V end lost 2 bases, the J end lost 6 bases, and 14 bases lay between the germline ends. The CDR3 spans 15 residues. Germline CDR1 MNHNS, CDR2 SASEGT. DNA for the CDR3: TGTGCCAGCAGTGAATTGGAGGGGAAGGGTCAGCCCCAGCATTTT. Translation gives CASSELEGKGQPQHF.

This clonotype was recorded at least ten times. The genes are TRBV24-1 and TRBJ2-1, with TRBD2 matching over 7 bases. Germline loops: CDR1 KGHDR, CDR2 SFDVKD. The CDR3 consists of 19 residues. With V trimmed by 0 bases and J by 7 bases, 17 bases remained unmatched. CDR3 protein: CATSDLRSGGSFRTNEQFF. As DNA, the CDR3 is TGTGCCACCAGTGATTTGCGATCAGGCGGGAGTTTTAGGACGAATGAGCAGTTCTTC.

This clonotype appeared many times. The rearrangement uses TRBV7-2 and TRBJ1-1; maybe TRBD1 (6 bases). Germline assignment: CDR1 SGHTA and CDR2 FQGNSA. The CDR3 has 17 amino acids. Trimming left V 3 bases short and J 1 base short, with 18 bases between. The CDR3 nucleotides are TGTGCCAGCAGCTTCCCATCGGGGGCTGGGGGGAACACTGAAGCTTTCTTT. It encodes CASSFPSGAGGNTEAFF.

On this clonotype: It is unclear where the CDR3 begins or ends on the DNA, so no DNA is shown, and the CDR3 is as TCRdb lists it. CDR3: CASSSLGGIPGSCFF. V and J are TRBV11-2 and TRBJ2-2; the table names TRBD2, a call not compared with the DNA. Ends included, the CDR3 has 15 residues. Germline V gene lookup returns CDR1 SGHAT and CDR2 FQNNGV.

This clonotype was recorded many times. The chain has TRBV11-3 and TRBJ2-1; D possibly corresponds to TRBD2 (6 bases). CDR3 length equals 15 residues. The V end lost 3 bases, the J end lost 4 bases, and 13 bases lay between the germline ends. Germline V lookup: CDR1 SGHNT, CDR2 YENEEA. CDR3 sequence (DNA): TGTGCCAGCAGCTTGGGGCGGGGAACGTACAATGAGCAGTTCTTC. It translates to CASSLGRGTYNEQFF.

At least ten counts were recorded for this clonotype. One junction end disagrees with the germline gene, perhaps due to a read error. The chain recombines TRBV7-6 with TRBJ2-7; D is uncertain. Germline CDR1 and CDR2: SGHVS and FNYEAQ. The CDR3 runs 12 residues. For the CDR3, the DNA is TGTGCCAGCAGCTTAGATTGGACCGAAGGGCCCTTC. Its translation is CASSLDWTEGPF. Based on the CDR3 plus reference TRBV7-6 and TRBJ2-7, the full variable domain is GAGVSQSPRYKVTKRGQDVALRCDPISGHVSLYWYRQALGQGPEFLTYFNYEAQQDKSGLPNDRFSAERPEGSISTLTIQRTEQRDSAMYRCASSLDWTEGPFGPGTRLTVT.

CDR3 coding DNA: TGCAGCGTTGTTACAGGCACAGATACGCAGTATTTT. This sequence encodes CSVVTGTDTQYF. V and J are TRBV29-1 and TRBJ2-3; D is unresolved. This CDR3 has 12 residues. Per germline, CDR1 SQVTM and CDR2 ANQGSEA. Trimming shortened V by 4 bases and J by 1 base, and 6 bases separated the two germline ends.

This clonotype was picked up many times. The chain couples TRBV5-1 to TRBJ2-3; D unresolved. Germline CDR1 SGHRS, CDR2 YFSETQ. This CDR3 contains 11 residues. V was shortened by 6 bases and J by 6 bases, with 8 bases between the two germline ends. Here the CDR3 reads CASTLLDTQYF. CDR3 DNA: TGCGCCAGCACCCTTTTGGATACGCAGTATTTT. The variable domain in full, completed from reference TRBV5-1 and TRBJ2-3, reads KAGVTQTPRYLIKTRGQQVTLSCSPISGHRSVSWYQQTPGQGLQFLFEYFSETQRNKGNFPGRFSGRQFSNSRSEMNVSTLELGDSALYLCASTLLDTQYFGPGTRLTVL.

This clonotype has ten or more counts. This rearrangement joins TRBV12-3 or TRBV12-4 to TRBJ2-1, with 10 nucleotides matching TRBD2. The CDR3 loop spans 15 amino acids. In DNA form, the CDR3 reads TGTGCTGTAGGGGCTAGCGGGAGTTTAAGCAATGAGCAGTTCTTC. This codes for CAVGASGSLSNEQFF.

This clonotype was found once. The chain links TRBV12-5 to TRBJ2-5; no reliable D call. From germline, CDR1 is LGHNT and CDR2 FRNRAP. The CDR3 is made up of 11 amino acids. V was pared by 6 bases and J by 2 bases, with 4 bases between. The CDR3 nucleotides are TGTGCTAGTGGCTCACAAGAGACCCAGTACTTC. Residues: CASGSQETQYF.

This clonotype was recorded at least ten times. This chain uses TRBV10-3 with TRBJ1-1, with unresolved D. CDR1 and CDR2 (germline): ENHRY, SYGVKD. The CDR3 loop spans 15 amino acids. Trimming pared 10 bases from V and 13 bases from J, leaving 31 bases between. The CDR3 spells CATTTTSGERIWGFF. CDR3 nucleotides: TGTGCCACCACTACTACCTCCGGGGAACGTATTTGGGGTTTCTTT.

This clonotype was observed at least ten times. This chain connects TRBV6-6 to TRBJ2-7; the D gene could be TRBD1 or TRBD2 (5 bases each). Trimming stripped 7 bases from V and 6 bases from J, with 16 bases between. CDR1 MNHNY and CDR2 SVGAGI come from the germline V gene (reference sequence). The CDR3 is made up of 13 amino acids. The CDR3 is CASTQGTFIEQYF. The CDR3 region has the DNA TGTGCCAGCACTCAAGGGACCTTTATCGAGCAGTACTTC.